These 4 T cell receptor beta chains were sequenced from one sample in a study of early T cells in non-severe SARS-CoV-2 infection. TCRdb called the 5' RACE reads again in MiXCR, with one record for every CDR3 protein. The sample holds 100,000 to 140,000 distinct CDR3 sequences, 11% seen once. Material for sequencing was whole blood. These receptors came from an adult who was a healthcare worker with PCR-confirmed SARS-CoV-2 infection or an uninfected control (not recorded which).

This clonotype was seen many times. The rearrangement links TRBV10-3 to TRBJ1-1, with D hard to call. The CDR3 loop spans 14 amino acids. V was pared by 0 bases and J by 1 base, with 6 bases between. The germline gives CDR1 ENHRY, CDR2 SYGVKD. CDR3 DNA sequence: TGTGCCATCAGTGAGTCGAAAGGGAACACTGAAGCTTTCTTT. It codes for CAISESKGNTEAFF.

This clonotype was detected only a few times. V and J are TRBV28 and TRBJ2-5; D is unresolved. CDR1 MDHEN and CDR2 SYDVKM come from the germline V gene. The V end lost 4 bases, the J end lost 2 bases, and 14 bases lay between the germline ends. This CDR3 spans 15 amino acids. CDR3 coding DNA: TGTGCCAGCAGTTCCGCAGGTGGAAATCAAGAGACCCAGTACTTC. Protein product: CASSSAGGNQETQYF.

This clonotype was seen more than once but under ten times. This chain links TRBV12-3 or TRBV12-4 with TRBJ2-3, with 10 bases matching TRBD2. The CDR3 extends over 16 amino acids. The trim removed 3 bases at V and 0 bases at J, leaving 3 bases unmatched. CDR3 loop: CASSFGTSASTDTQYF. As DNA, the CDR3 is TGTGCCAGCAGTTTCGGGACTAGCGCTAGCACAGATACGCAGTATTTT.

This clonotype has more than one count but fewer than ten. The chain has TRBV6-5 and TRBJ2-7, with no clear D. V shed 0 bases and J shed 5 bases, with 14 bases lying between them. Germline V gene sequence: CDR1 MNHEY, CDR2 SVGAGI. CDR3 length: 15 residues. The DNA for the CDR3 is TGTGCCAGCAGTTACTCAGTGACCAGGAAGAACGAGCAGTACTTC. Residues: CASSYSVTRKNEQYF.